This T cell receptor beta chain is from a study of T-cell memory formation after mild COVID-19. A note on this clonotype: Its antigen is as yet unknown.

TCRdb called the 5' RACE reads again in MiXCR, with one record for every CDR3 protein. The repertoire holds under 350,000 distinct CDR3 sequences, around 15% seen once, with over 20% in the top ten. The length of the CDR3 is 16 residues. The trim removed 1 base at V and 3 bases at J, leaving 5 bases unmatched. Germline CDR1 SGHTA, CDR2 FQGNSA. Broader study findings: Nothing confirmed that second-wave clones peaking on day 37 were specific for SARS-CoV-2. Contracting CD8+ clones were enriched in EMRA, CD4+ mainly in CM and EM.

Sample: PBMCs or a T cell subset sorted from them (not recorded which). The chain employs TRBV7-2 and TRBJ2-7, with 11 bases identical to TRBD2. The clonotype comes from a man between 18 and 35 years old who had mild COVID-19 (a few samples of this study predate the infection). Cell type and time point are not known. This chain's CDR3 is CASSLDSSGGIYEQYF. DNA for the CDR3: TGTGCCAGCAGCTTAGATTCTAGCGGGGGGATCTACGAGCAGTACTTC.